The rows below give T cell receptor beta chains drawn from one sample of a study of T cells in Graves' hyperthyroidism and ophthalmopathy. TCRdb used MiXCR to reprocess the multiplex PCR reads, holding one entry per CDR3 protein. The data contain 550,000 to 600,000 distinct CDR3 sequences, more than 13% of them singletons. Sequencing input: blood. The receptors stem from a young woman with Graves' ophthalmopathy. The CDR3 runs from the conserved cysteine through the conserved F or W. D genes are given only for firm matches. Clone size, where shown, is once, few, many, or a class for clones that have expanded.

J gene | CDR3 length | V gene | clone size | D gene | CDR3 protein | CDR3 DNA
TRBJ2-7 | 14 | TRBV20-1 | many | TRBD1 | CSASMSRGRDEQYF | TGCAGTGCTAGTATGTCGAGGGGGCGCGACGAGCAGTACTTC
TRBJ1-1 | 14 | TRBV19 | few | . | CASSIPSQNTEAFF | TGTGCCAGTAGTATCCCGTCTCAGAACACTGAAGCTTTCTTT
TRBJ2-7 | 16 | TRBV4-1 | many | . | CASSQVMGDWSYEQYF | TGCGCCAGCAGCCAAGTGATGGGGGATTGGTCCTACGAGCAGTACTTC
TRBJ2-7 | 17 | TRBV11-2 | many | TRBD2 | CASSPRGGGFYSYEQYF | TGTGCCAGCAGCCCACGCGGGGGGGGGTTCTACTCCTACGAGCAGTACTTC
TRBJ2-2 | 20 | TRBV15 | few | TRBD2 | CATSRDRVAVAGESTGELFF | TGTGCCACCAGCAGAGATCGAGTGGCTGTAGCGGGAGAGAGCACCGGGGAGCTGTTTTTT
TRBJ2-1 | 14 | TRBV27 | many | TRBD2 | CASGGLAGGGEQFF | TGTGCCAGCGGCGGACTAGCGGGAGGTGGTGAGCAGTTCTTC
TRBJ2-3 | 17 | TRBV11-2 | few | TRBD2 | CASKWGGSSGRTDTQYF | TGTGCCAGCAAGTGGGGAGGATCTAGCGGGCGCACAGATACGCAGTATTTT
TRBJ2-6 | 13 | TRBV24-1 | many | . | CATLSSGANVLTF | TGTGCCACCTTGTCCTCTGGGGCCAACGTCCTGACTTTC
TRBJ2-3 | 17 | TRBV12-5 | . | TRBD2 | CASGLSNSGRARDTQYF | TGTGCTAGTGGTTTGTCTAATAGCGGGAGGGCCAGAGATACGCAGTATTTT
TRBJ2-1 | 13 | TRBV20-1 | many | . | CSASLSGANEQFF | TGCAGTGCCAGTCTCTCAGGTGCGAATGAGCAGTTCTTC
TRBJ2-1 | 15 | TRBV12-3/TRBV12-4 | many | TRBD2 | CASSRSSGIGNEQFF | TGTGCCAGCAGTCGATCTAGCGGGATCGGCAATGAGCAGTTCTTC
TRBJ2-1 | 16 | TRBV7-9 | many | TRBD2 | CASSPWTSGISNEQFF | TGTGCCAGCAGCCCTTGGACTAGCGGGATATCCAATGAGCAGTTCTTC
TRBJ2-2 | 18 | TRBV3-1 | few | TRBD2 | CASSQGSGSWLGTGELFF | TGTGCCAGCAGCCAAGGTAGCGGGAGCTGGTTGGGCACCGGGGAGCTGTTTTTT
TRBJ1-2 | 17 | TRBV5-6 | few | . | CASSPSNSGLVVGGYTF | TGTGCCAGCAGCCCCTCAAACTCGGGCCTTGTGGTGGGTGGCTACACCTTC
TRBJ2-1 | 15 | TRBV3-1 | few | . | CASSQSRASWNEQFF | TGTGCCAGCAGCCAAAGCCGGGCCTCGTGGAATGAGCAGTTCTTC
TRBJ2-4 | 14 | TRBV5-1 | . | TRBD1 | CASSLPGQWNIQYF | TGCGCCAGCAGCTTGCCGGGACAGTGGAACATTCAGTACTTC
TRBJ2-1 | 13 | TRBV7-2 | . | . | CASRAGSWDEQFF | TGTGCCAGTAGGGCCGGGAGCTGGGATGAGCAGTTCTTC
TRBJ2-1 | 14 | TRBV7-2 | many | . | CASSAPFSYNEQFF | TGTGCCAGCAGCGCCCCCTTTTCCTACAATGAGCAGTTCTTC
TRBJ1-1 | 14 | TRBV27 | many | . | CASSFAGWNTEAFF | TGTGCCAGCAGTTTCGCAGGCTGGAACACTGAAGCTTTCTTT
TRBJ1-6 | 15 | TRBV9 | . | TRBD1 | CASSEGTGNNSPLHF | TGTGCCAGCAGCGAGGGGACAGGGAATAATTCACCCCTCCACTTT
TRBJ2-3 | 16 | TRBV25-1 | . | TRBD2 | CASSEGTSGTTDTQYF | TGTGCCAGCAGTGAAGGGACTAGCGGAACCACAGATACGCAGTATTTT
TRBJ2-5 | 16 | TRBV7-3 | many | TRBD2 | CASSLGLAGVQETQYF | TGTGCCAGCAGCTTAGGCCTAGCGGGGGTCCAAGAGACCCAGTACTTC
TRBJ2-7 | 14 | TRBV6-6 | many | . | CASSYYRGSYEQYF | TGTGCCAGCAGTTACTATCGCGGCTCCTACGAGCAGTACTTC
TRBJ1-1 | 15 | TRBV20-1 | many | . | CSALPTQGENTEAFF | TGCAGTGCCCTCCCAACACAGGGCGAGAACACTGAAGCTTTCTTT
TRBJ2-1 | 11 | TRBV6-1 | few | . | CASSDRREQFF | TGTGCCAGCAGTGACCGGCGGGAGCAGTTCTTC
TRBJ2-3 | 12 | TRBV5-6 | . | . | CASSFPQDTQYF | TGTGCCAGCAGCTTCCCCCAGGATACGCAGTATTTT
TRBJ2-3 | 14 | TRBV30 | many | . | CAWSRGRATDTQYF | TGTGCCTGGAGCCGGGGTCGTGCGACAGATACGCAGTATTTT
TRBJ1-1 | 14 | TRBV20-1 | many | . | CSAPRQGMNTEAFF | TGCAGTGCCCCCAGGCAGGGGATGAACACTGAAGCTTTCTTT
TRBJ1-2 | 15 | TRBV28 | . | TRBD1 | CAGRPQGGLNYGYTF | TGTGCCGGCAGACCCCAGGGGGGGCTCAACTATGGCTACACCTTC
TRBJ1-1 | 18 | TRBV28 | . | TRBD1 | CASSPHAGTGSRSSEAFF | TGTGCCAGCAGCCCTCACGCCGGGACAGGGTCTCGGTCATCTGAAGCTTTCTTT
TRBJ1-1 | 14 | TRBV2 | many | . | CASSEDGGLTEAFF | TGTGCCAGCAGTGAGGACGGGGGTTTAACTGAAGCTTTCTTT
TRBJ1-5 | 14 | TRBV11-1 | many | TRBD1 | CASSEDRGNQPQHF | TGTGCCAGCAGCGAGGACAGGGGCAATCAGCCCCAGCATTTT
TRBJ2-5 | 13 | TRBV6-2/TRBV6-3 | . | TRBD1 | CASNLQGTETQYF | TGTGCCAGCAATCTACAGGGGACAGAGACCCAGTACTTC
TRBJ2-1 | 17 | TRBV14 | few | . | CASSPLYRQGGYNEQFF | TGTGCCAGCAGCCCCCTTTATCGACAGGGAGGTTACAATGAGCAGTTCTTC
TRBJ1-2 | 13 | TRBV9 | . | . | CASSVKPGDGYTF | TGTGCCAGCAGCGTCAAACCGGGGGATGGCTACACCTTC
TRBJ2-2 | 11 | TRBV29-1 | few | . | CSAGRFGELFF | TGCAGCGCCGGGCGGTTCGGGGAGCTGTTTTTT
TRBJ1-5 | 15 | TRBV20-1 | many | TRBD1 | CSATPDRYSNQPQHF | TGCAGTGCAACCCCGGACAGGTATAGCAATCAGCCCCAGCATTTT
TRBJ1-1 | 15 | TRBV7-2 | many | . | CASSLVGHMNTEAFF | TGTGCCAGCAGCTTAGTCGGACACATGAACACTGAAGCTTTCTTT
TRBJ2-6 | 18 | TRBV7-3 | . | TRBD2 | CASSSGLAGDSGANVLTF | TGTGCCAGCAGCTCAGGACTAGCGGGAGACTCTGGGGCCAACGTCCTGACTTTC
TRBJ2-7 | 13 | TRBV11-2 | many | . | CASSLDFPYEQYF | TGTGCCAGCAGCCTGGACTTCCCCTACGAGCAGTACTTC
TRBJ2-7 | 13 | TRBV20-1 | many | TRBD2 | CSASVGRAYEQYF | TGCAGTGCTTCGGTAGGGAGGGCCTACGAGCAGTACTTC
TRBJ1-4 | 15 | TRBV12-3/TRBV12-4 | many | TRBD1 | CASTLRDRAHEKLFF | TGTGCCAGCACCCTTCGGGACAGGGCGCATGAAAAACTGTTTTTT
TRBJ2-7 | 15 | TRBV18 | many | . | CASSPAQGASYEQYF | TGTGCCAGCAGTCCCGCCCAGGGTGCCTCCTACGAGCAGTACTTC
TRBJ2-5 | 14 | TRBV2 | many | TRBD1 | CASKTGGQQETQYF | TGTGCCAGCAAGACAGGGGGCCAACAAGAGACCCAGTACTTC
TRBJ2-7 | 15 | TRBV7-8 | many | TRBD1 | CASSPARTGPHEQYF | TGTGCCAGCAGCCCGGCCCGGACAGGGCCCCACGAGCAGTACTTC
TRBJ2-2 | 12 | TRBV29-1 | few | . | CSVEPGSGELFF | TGCAGCGTTGAACCAGGGTCGGGGGAGCTGTTTTTT
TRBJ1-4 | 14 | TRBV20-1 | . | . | CSAILGVSNEKLFF | TGCAGTGCCATACTGGGGGTTTCTAATGAAAAACTGTTTTTT
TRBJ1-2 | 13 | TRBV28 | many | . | CASRATDNYGYTF | TGTGCCAGCAGGGCGACAGATAACTATGGCTACACCTTC
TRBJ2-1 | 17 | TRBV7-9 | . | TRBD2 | CASSLGTSGRADNEQFF | TGTGCCAGCAGCCTCGGGACTAGCGGGAGAGCGGACAATGAGCAGTTCTTC
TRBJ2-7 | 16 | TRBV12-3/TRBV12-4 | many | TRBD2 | CASSSGTSSLSSEQYF | TGTGCCAGCAGCTCCGGGACTAGTTCATTGTCATCCGAGCAGTACTTC
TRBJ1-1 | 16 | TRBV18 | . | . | CASSPLGAGRGTEAFF | TGTGCCAGCTCACCACTTGGGGCGGGCCGAGGCACTGAAGCTTTCTTT
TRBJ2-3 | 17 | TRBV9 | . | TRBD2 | CASSVRTGLAGGDTQYF | TGTGCCAGCAGCGTCCGAACGGGACTAGCGGGAGGAGATACGCAGTATTTT